This T cell receptor (beta chain) was recovered during a study of tumor-infiltrating lymphocytes in primary liver carcinoma. Study summary: Surgical resection was the treatment these patients received for primary liver carcinoma. Staging placed the tumors at T1-T3 N0M0, and they measured about 4.2 to 10 cm across. Roughly 3.5 to 8 million productive TCRbeta reads came from each sample, comparable across tissue types.

TCR beta cDNA was reverse-transcribed from roughly 520 ng of total RNA. The reaction used a constant-region primer and ProtoScript II reverse transcriptase. Investigators got TCR beta libraries out of three nested multiplex PCR rounds, done with slightly modified ARM-PCR. Researchers ran the first two PCR rounds for ten to eleven cycles each with TRBV1-TRBV30 forward primers and a C-beta reverse primer. One entry per CDR3 protein results from TCRdb running MiXCR on the multiplex PCR reads. The sample has about 210,000 distinct CDR3 sequences, about 61% seen once. CDR3 length equals 14 residues. The germline CDR1 and CDR2 sequences are SGHRS and YFSETQ. Trimming left V 0 bases short and J 3 bases short, with 9 bases between. This clonotype was seen a few times. Its cognate antigen is unknown. Whole-study results and caveats: Left bulk and unsorted, the samples did not allow CD4+ and CD8+ repertoires to be compared.

The blood RNA (from unsorted whole blood) was obtained, and germline DNA was also extracted. The receptor's source is a woman in her sixties or seventies with primary liver carcinoma and hepatitis B virus infection. The V call is TRBV5-1, the J call TRBJ1-1; weak D call: TRBD1 (6 bases). Sequences were obtained from peripheral blood. The CDR3 sequence: CASSLAQGYTEAFF. In DNA, the CDR3 is TGCGCCAGCAGCTTGGCCCAGGGGTACACTGAAGCTTTCTTT.